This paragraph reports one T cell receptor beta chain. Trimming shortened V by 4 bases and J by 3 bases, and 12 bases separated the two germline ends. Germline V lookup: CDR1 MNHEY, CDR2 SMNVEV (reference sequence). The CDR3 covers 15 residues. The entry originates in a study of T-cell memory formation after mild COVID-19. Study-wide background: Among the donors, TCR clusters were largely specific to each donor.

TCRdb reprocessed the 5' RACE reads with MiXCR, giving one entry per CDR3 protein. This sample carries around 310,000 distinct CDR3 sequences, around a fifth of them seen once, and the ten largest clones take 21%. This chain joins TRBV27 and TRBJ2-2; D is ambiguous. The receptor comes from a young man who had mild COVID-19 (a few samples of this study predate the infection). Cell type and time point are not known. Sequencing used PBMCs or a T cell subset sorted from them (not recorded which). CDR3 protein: CASSSPSQDTGELFF. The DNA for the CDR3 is TGTGCCAGCAGTTCCCCCAGCCAGGACACCGGGGAGCTGTTTTTT.